The 20 T cell receptor beta chains presented below share a single source sample, sequenced in a study of T cell responses to AZD1222 COVID-19 vaccine. The table came from immunoSEQ multiplex PCR; TCRdb's copy has only in-frame clones and leaves some out. In the table there are about 180,000 clones, just over 85% of which are singletons. The specimen was peripheral blood, collected on day 0 of AZD1222 vaccination. These receptors were collected from an adult in good health.

The rearrangement joins TRBV12-3 or TRBV12-4 to TRBJ2-3, with D unresolved. This CDR3 comprises 13 residues. Trimming left V 5 bases short and J 1 base short, with 7 bases between. Here the CDR3 DNA reads TGTGCCAGCAGTCAATGGGGCACAGATACGCAGTATTTT. Translating it yields CASSQWGTDTQYF.

This chain connects TRBV11-2 to TRBJ1-2; 7 nucleotides agree with TRBD1. Per germline, CDR1 SGHAT and CDR2 FQNNGV. The CDR3 sequence is 13 residues long. Trimming cost V 4 bases and J 3 bases; bases outside gene matches: 2. The CDR3 DNA follows: TGTGCCAGCAGCTCCGACAGGGACTATGGCTACACCTTC. It specifies CASSSDRDYGYTF.

This chain links TRBV12-3 or TRBV12-4 with TRBJ2-7, with unresolved D. V was clipped by 4 bases and J by 9 bases, with 13 bases between them. CDR3 length: 12 amino acids. The CDR3 DNA reads as TGTGCCAGCAGTTCTGACACGGCCGGGCAGTACTTC. Translated: CASSSDTAGQYF.

The chain combines TRBV7-2 with TRBJ2-2, with D unresolved. Trimming took 5 bases from V and 9 from J, leaving 10 bases between them. This CDR3 has 12 amino acids. Germline values: CDR1 SGHTA, CDR2 FQGNSA. CDR3: CASSPPRRELFF. Here the CDR3 DNA reads TGTGCCAGCAGCCCCCCCCGCCGGGAGCTGTTTTTT.

The chain recombines TRBV5-5 with TRBJ1-6; maybe TRBD1 (6 bases). The CDR3 is made up of 16 amino acids. V lost 2 bases and J lost 6, with 15 bases in between. The germline V gene encodes CDR1 SGHKS and CDR2 YYEKEE (reference sequence). This CDR3 reads CASSLTPDSRNSPLHF. Here the CDR3 DNA reads TGTGCCAGCAGCTTAACCCCGGACAGCCGTAATTCACCCCTCCACTTT.

This chain links TRBV6-1 with TRBJ2-7; 9 positions match TRBD2. This CDR3 is built from 14 residues. The germline gives CDR1 MNHNS, CDR2 SASEGT. V lost 0 bases, J lost 4 bases, and 1 base stayed unmatched. The CDR3 sequence is CASSEARGGYEQYF. The CDR3 bases are TGTGCCAGCAGTGAAGCGCGGGGGGGGTACGAGCAGTACTTC.

The J gene is TRBJ2-2, the V gene TRBV6-1; no firm D call. The germline V gene encodes CDR1 MNHNS and CDR2 SASEGT. V shed 2 bases and J shed 7 bases, with 8 bases lying between them. This CDR3 contains 13 residues. This chain's CDR3 is CASSEIGYGELFF. DNA for the CDR3: TGTGCCAGCAGTGAAATCGGGTACGGGGAGCTGTTTTTT.

This clone has only one observation. This CDR3 is also generated by other DNA sequences in the sample. The chain is built from TRBV7-9 and TRBJ1-3, with D unresolved. Per the germline V gene, CDR1 is SEHNR and CDR2 is FQNEAQ (reference sequence). Trimming stripped 5 bases from V and 0 bases from J, with 14 bases between. CDR3 length equals 16 residues. The CDR3 DNA reads TGTGCCAGCAGCCTCGGACCGAGGTCCTCTGGAAACACCATATATTTT. Its translation is CASSLGPRSSGNTIYF.

The chain links TRBV7-8 to TRBJ1-5; D ambiguous. The CDR3 is 14 amino acids. The V gene's germline CDR1 is SGHVS and CDR2 FQNEAQ. V lost 0 bases to trimming and J lost 3 bases, with 6 bases between them. For the CDR3, the DNA is TGTGCCAGCAGCTTAGCAGGCACCAATCAGCCCCAGCATTTT. Translating gives CASSLAGTNQPQHF.

The rearrangement links TRBV29-1 to TRBJ1-2; TRBD1 aligns across 10 bases. This CDR3 is built from 13 residues. The V and J ends lost 6 bases and 7 bases, in that order; junction bases with no gene match: 8. Germline V lookup: CDR1 SQVTM, CDR2 ANQGSEA. CDR3 sequence (DNA): TGCAGCGTGCCCGACAGGGGGCAGGGTGGCTACACCTTC. This sequence encodes CSVPDRGQGGYTF.

This rearrangement joins TRBV28 to TRBJ1-2, with D perhaps TRBD1 (6 bases). The V end lost 4 bases, the J end lost 3 bases, and 6 bases lay between the germline ends. This CDR3 region has 12 residues. CDR1 is MDHEN and CDR2 is SYDVKM in the germline V gene. The CDR3: CASSYRDYGYTF. CDR3 in DNA: TGTGCCAGCAGTTACAGGGACTATGGCTACACCTTC.

V usage is TRBV4-2 and J usage is TRBJ2-3, with 7 bases aligning to TRBD2. Trimming cost V 0 bases and J 0 bases; bases outside gene matches: 3. Germline V lookup: CDR1 LGHNA, CDR2 YNFKEQ. The CDR3 spans 16 residues. CDR3 DNA: TGTGCCAGCAGCCAAGAACCAGCGGGGAGCACAGATACGCAGTATTTT. It codes for CASSQEPAGSTDTQYF.

The chain has TRBV5-4 and TRBJ1-2; possibly TRBD1 for D (6 bases). The V end was cut by 3 bases, the J end by 3 bases, with 12 bases between. This CDR3 has 14 residues. Looked up from germline, CDR1 is SGHNT and CDR2 is YYREEE (reference sequence). CDR3 nucleotides: TGTGCCAGCAGCTCGGTTTACAGGGACTATGGCTACACCTTC. Translation gives CASSSVYRDYGYTF.

This chain connects TRBV28 to TRBJ1-4; D not certain. V was pared by 5 bases and J by 3 bases, with 13 bases between. The CDR3 has 15 residues. Looked up from germline, CDR1 is MDHEN and CDR2 is SYDVKM. CDR3 in DNA: TGTGCCAGCAGTACCCTGACCCCCCCTAATGAAAAACTGTTTTTT. Encoded protein: CASSTLTPPNEKLFF.

This chain links TRBV6-4 with TRBJ2-1; D unclear. The CDR3 covers 14 residues. V lost 8 bases and J 8 bases, leaving 19 bases between the germline ends. In germline, CDR1 is MRHNA, CDR2 SNTAGT. The DNA of the CDR3 is TGTGCCAGCTCGTTGCGGCTTCTCGGCCATGAGCAGTTCTTC. Its translation is CASSLRLLGHEQFF.

The chain joins TRBV5-1 to TRBJ1-4; D is possibly TRBD1 (5 bases). The V end was cut by 2 bases, the J end by 8 bases, with 13 bases between. CDR3 length: 14 amino acids. CDR1 SGHRS and CDR2 YFSETQ come from the germline V gene. The CDR3 DNA follows: TGCGCCAGCAGCTTCGGGCAGGGCCGGGAAAAACTGTTTTTT. Protein sequence: CASSFGQGREKLFF.

This chain joins TRBV10-3 and TRBJ2-2; 11 positions agree with TRBD2. This CDR3 contains 16 residues. Germline V gene sequence: CDR1 ENHRY, CDR2 SYGVKD. The V segment lost 3 bases and the J segment 3 bases; nucleotides outside the gene matches: 3. As DNA, the CDR3 is TGTGCCATCAGTGATAGCGGGGGGGCCTACACCGGGGAGCTGTTTTTT. It codes for CAISDSGGAYTGELFF.

The chain has TRBV6-2 or TRBV6-3 and TRBJ1-4; tentatively, D is TRBD1 (5 bases). Germline V gene data show CDR1 as MNHEY and CDR2 as SVGEGT. The CDR3 covers 16 residues. The ends were cut back, 0 bases at V and 10 bases at J, with 18 bases in the middle. In nucleotides, the CDR3 is TGTGCCAGCAGTTACTCGAACAGCAGGGCCTTCGGAAAACTGTTTTTT. Its translation is CASSYSNSRAFGKLFF.

This sequence joins TRBV27 and TRBJ2-7, with D perhaps TRBD1 (6 bases). V lost 5 bases and J 3 bases, leaving 20 bases between the germline ends. This CDR3 has 16 residues. Germline V gene data show CDR1 as MNHEY and CDR2 as SMNVEV (reference sequence). The CDR3 protein is CASSAPGHLPYYEQYF. CDR3 nucleotide sequence: TGTGCCAGCAGTGCCCCGGGACACTTACCTTACTACGAGCAGTACTTC.

This CDR3 reads CASSPYGGGNSPLHF. The CDR3 nucleotides read TGTGCCAGCAGCCCCTATGGGGGTGGTAATTCACCCCTCCACTTT. V gene TRBV9 combines with J gene TRBJ1-6, with D perhaps matching TRBD1 (5 bases). V was trimmed by 4 bases and J by 6 bases, leaving 14 bases between them. The CDR3 extends over 15 amino acids. CDR1 and CDR2 from the germline V gene are SGDLS and YYNGEE.